What follows describes a single T cell receptor (beta chain). The clone's antigen remains unknown. No quality values exist for individual bases; no much larger clone is one base distant. CDR1 and CDR2 are read off the germline V gene (reference sequence) as LGHDT and YNNKEL. Measured from the cysteine to the phenylalanine, the CDR3 is 16 residues long. Only CDR3 DNA remains: 48 bases, in frame from the first base. V has 3 bases trimmed and J has 2 bases trimmed; junction bases matching no gene number 5. Whole blood was collected in K2EDTA tubes by collaborating institutions according to the institutions' own protocols. Collaborator samples were shipped for TCRbeta analysis as frozen whole blood, isolated PBMCs, or DNA extracted from either sample type. TCRbeta CDR3 regions were amplified from genomic DNA using the immunoSEQ Assay, a bias-controlled multiplex PCR. As for how the authors treated the data: The number of nucleated cells in each sample was estimated by amplification of reference gene primers within the assay. To quantify the absolute abundance of each unique TCRbeta CDR3 rearrangement, sequence reads were collapsed and filtered. For each sample, productive Simpson clonality was calculated as the square root of Simpson's diversity index across productive rearrangements. Imported from immuneACCESS, the table was reduced by TCRdb to in-frame sequences with V and J called. These copies leave out some clones; in studies compared against another copy, an unresolved V gene accounts for under half, and the cause of the remainder is not known. V, J and clone size derive from that table, while D and trimming were established from the DNA sequence. The table for this sample lists roughly 80,000 clones; around 80% of them were counted only once. Of the sample, about a fifth falls within the top ten clones.

The data belong to a study of blood T cell repertoires in COVID-19 (dated by TCRdb to the early 2020s). General notes on the study: Samples covering the acute and convalescent phases of COVID-19 were provided by collaborators in the United States, Italy and Spain. The prospective study material was composed of cDNA or gDNA derived from T cells, B-cell-depleted T cells, or PBMCs. Deeply sampled blood TCRbeta repertoires from subjects exposed to, actively infected with, or recovered from COVID-19 were included in the dataset. The repertoires were released in a freely available public database intended as a resource for research on the immune response to SARS-CoV-2. Samples were obtained from the ongoing ImmuneRACE study (first 160 participants) and from over 1,000 subjects provided by 6 global collaborators. Sample metadata almost always included a de-identified subject ID, COVID-19 status, age in years and sex. Where available, HLA class I and class II types were obtained from metadata supplied by the sample provider rather than from assay-based typing.

What the work shows at the level of the full study, not this receptor alone: The amount of clinical and demographic metadata varied by source and participant and was provided uncurated.

The rearranged segments are TRBV3-1 (or the pseudogene TRBV3-2) and TRBJ2-3; 10 junctional bases match TRBD2. The source is a human donor in a cohort sampled during active COVID-19. Sequencing input: peripheral blood. CDR3 region: CASSHRAGGDTDTQYF. DNA sequence: TGTGCCAGCAGCCACCGAGCGGGGGGGGACACAGATACGCAGTATTTT.